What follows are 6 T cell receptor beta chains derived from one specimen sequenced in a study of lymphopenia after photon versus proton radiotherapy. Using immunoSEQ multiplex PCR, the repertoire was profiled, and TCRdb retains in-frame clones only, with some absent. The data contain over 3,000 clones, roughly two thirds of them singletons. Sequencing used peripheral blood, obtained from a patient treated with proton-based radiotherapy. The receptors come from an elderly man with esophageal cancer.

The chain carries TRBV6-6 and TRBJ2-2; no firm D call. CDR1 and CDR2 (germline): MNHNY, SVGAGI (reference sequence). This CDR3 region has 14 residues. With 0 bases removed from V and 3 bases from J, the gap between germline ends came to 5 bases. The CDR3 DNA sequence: TGTGCCAGCAGTTACTCCGGATACACCGGGGAGCTGTTTTTT. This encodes CASSYSGYTGELFF.

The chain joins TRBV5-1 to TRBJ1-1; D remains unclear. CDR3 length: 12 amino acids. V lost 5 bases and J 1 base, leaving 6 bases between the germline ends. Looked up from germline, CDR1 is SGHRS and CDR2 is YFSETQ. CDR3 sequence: CASSPPNTEAFF. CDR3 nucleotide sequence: TGCGCCAGCAGTCCTCCGAACACTGAAGCTTTCTTT.

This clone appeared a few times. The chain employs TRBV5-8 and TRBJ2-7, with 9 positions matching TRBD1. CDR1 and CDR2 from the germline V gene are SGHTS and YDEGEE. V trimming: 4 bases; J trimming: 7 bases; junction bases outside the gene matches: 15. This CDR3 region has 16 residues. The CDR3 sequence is CASSQVLGTGSGEQYF. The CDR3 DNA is TGTGCCAGCAGCCAAGTGCTAGGGACAGGGTCGGGTGAGCAGTACTTC.

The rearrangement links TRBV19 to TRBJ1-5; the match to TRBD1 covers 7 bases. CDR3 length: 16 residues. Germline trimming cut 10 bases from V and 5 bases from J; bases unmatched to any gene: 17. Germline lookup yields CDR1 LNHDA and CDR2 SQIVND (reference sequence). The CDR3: CATNTGGRGRDQPQHF. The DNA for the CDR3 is TGTGCCACCAACACCGGGGGCAGGGGGAGGGATCAGCCCCAGCATTTT.

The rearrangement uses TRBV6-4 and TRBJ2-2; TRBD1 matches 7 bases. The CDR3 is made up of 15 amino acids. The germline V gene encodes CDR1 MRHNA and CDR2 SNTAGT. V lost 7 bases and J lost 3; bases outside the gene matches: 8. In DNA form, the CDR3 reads TGTGCCAGCAAGATCCGGGACAGCTACACCGGGGAGCTGTTTTTT. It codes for CASKIRDSYTGELFF.

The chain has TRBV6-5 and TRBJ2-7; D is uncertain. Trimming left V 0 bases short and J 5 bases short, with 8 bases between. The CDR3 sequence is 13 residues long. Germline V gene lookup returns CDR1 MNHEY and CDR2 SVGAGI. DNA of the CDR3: TGTGCCAGCAGTTACTCGGCGGAGAACGAGCAGTACTTC. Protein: CASSYSAENEQYF.